This entry lists 28 T cell receptor beta chains sequenced from one sample in a study of blood T cell repertoires in COVID-19. TCRdb keeps only in-frame clones here, not all; method: immunoSEQ multiplex PCR. There are approximately 100,000 clones in the sample; roughly 90% occur only once, and about 6.3% lies in the top ten. The specimen was peripheral blood. These receptors all come from a human donor in a cohort sampled during active COVID-19.

The CDR3 is CASSIGDRGKTEAFF. CDR3 coding DNA: TGTGCCAGTAGTATCGGTGACAGGGGGAAGACTGAAGCTTTCTTT. This chain uses TRBV19 with TRBJ1-1; 9 bases align to TRBD1. Germline values: CDR1 LNHDA, CDR2 SQIVND (reference sequence). The junction had 7 bases not matched to a gene; V was cut back by 3 bases and J by 5 bases. The length of the CDR3 is 15 residues.

The rearrangement joins TRBV18 to TRBJ1-1; possible D gene TRBD1, 6 bases. Germline CDR1 is KGHSH and CDR2 is LQKENI. The CDR3 has 14 amino acids. V gave up 2 bases and J gave up 6 bases, with 13 bases separating them. The CDR3 bases are TGTGCCAGCTCACCATCCATCCGACAGGCTGAAGCTTTCTTT. Translated, it gives CASSPSIRQAEAFF.

The rearrangement uses TRBV24-1 and TRBJ2-3, with 9 bases lining up with TRBD2. V lost 3 bases and J lost 0; bases outside the gene matches: 9. This CDR3 contains 18 residues. Looked up from germline, CDR1 is KGHDR and CDR2 is SFDVKD. The CDR3 region is CATSDPPNLAGSTDTQYF. The CDR3, as DNA: TGTGCCACCAGTGATCCGCCTAATCTAGCGGGAAGCACAGATACGCAGTATTTT.

The chain employs TRBV27 and TRBJ2-7; TRBD1 is a possible D gene (6 bases). This CDR3 comprises 14 residues. Germline V lookup: CDR1 MNHEY, CDR2 SMNVEV (reference sequence). The germline V and J ends were trimmed by 5 bases and 2 bases, with 13 bases remaining between them. The DNA of the CDR3 is TGTGCCAGCAGTCTTCAGGGGTCGGCCTACGAGCAGTACTTC. It is translated as CASSLQGSAYEQYF.

The V call is TRBV6-6, the J call TRBJ1-2; the D gene is possibly TRBD1 (6 bases). This CDR3 spans 15 amino acids. The germline V gene has CDR1 MNHNY and CDR2 SVGAGI (reference sequence). Trimming took 9 bases from V and 8 from J, leaving 25 bases between them. CDR3 sequence: CASFHPGGADRGYTF. The CDR3 bases are TGTGCCAGTTTCCACCCTGGGGGCGCAGATAGGGGCTACACCTTC.

This rearrangement joins TRBV24-1 to TRBJ2-1; possibly TRBD1 for D (6 bases). The germline V gene encodes CDR1 KGHDR and CDR2 SFDVKD. V dropped 4 bases and J dropped 10 bases, with 10 bases sitting between them. This CDR3 has 12 residues. CDR3 region: CATSETGQEQFF. CDR3 coding DNA: TGTGCCACCAGTGAAACCGGACAGGAGCAGTTCTTC.

This clone has a single count. J is TRBJ1-4 and V is TRBV5-1; 10 nucleotides match TRBD1. The ends lost 4 bases at V and 6 bases at J; junction bases unmatched: 9. Germline loops: CDR1 SGHRS, CDR2 YFSETQ. The CDR3 consists of 16 residues. CDR3 nucleotides: TGCGCCAGCAGCGTTGGGACAGGGGTGTCCGATGAAAAACTGTTTTTT. Translation: CASSVGTGVSDEKLFF.

V is TRBV29-1 and J is TRBJ2-1, with 9 bases that match TRBD1. CDR3 size: 12 residues. From germline, CDR1 is SQVTM and CDR2 ANQGSEA. V lost 6 bases to trimming and J lost 10 bases; unmatched junction nucleotides: 7. The DNA of the CDR3 is TGCAGCGTCGGGACAGGGATTTTGGAGCAGTTCTTC. This translates into CSVGTGILEQFF.

The rearrangement joins TRBV6-6 to TRBJ1-2; D not certain. The V and J ends lost 2 bases and 8 bases respectively, with 3 bases between them. Germline CDR1 reads MNHNY; CDR2 reads SVGAGI (reference sequence). The CDR3 runs to 10 residues. Here the CDR3 reads CASSYEGYTF. The CDR3 DNA sequence: TGTGCCAGCAGTTACGAGGGCTACACCTTC.

This sequence joins TRBV4-2 and TRBJ2-1; the match to TRBD2 covers 8 bases. The CDR3 runs to 16 residues. V lost 3 bases to trimming and J lost 7 bases; unmatched junction nucleotides: 11. Germline assignment: CDR1 LGHNA and CDR2 YNFKEQ. CDR3 in amino acids: CASSHLGREGLNEQFF. CDR3 DNA sequence: TGTGCCAGCAGCCACTTGGGTCGGGAGGGCCTTAATGAGCAGTTCTTC.

The J gene is TRBJ1-1, the V gene TRBV4-1; 9 bases agree with TRBD1. The CDR3 sequence is 15 residues long. Looked up from germline, CDR1 is MGHRA and CDR2 is YSYEKL. Trimming took 3 bases from V and 7 from J; bases not matched to a gene: 9. CDR3 region: CASSQSRDRVIEAFF. The CDR3 DNA reads TGCGCCAGCAGCCAGTCCCGGGACAGGGTAATTGAAGCTTTCTTT.

The chain recombines TRBV24-1 with TRBJ2-1; perhaps TRBD2 as D (7 bases). V lost 3 bases and J lost 9, with 11 bases in between. The CDR3 spans 13 residues. Germline values: CDR1 KGHDR, CDR2 SFDVKD. The CDR3 DNA sequence: TGTGCCACCAGTGATGCGGGGGCGGGTGAGCAGTTCTTC. This codes for CATSDAGAGEQFF.

The chain recombines TRBV5-1 with TRBJ1-2, with unresolved D. This CDR3 is built from 14 residues. Germline CDR1 reads SGHRS; CDR2 reads YFSETQ. Trimming pared 4 bases from V and 7 bases from J, leaving 17 bases between. The CDR3 loop reads CASSASTGVGGYTF. In DNA form, the CDR3 reads TGCGCCAGCAGCGCCTCGACTGGCGTAGGTGGCTACACCTTC. The variable domain in full, with the rest retrieved from reference TRBV5-1 and TRBJ1-2, is KAGVTQTPRYLIKTRGQQVTLSCSPISGHRSVSWYQQTPGQGLQFLFEYFSETQRNKGNFPGRFSGRQFSNSRSEMNVSTLELGDSALYLCASSASTGVGGYTFGSGTRLTVV.

This clone has more than one count but fewer than ten. The chain couples TRBV6-5 to TRBJ1-2; D call uncertain. In germline, CDR1 is MNHEY, CDR2 SVGAGI. The length of the CDR3 is 14 residues. V shed 6 bases and J shed 5 bases, with 16 bases lying between them. As DNA, the CDR3 is TGTGCCAGCAGAGGAGGGAATGATTGGTATGGCTACACCTTC. It specifies CASRGGNDWYGYTF.

This chain uses TRBV15 with TRBJ2-7, with TRBD1 as a possible D gene (6 bases). Looked up from germline, CDR1 is LNHNV and CDR2 is YYDKDF (reference sequence). This CDR3 comprises 13 residues. The V end lost 5 bases, the J end lost 2 bases, and 10 bases lay between the germline ends. This chain's CDR3 is CATSPGVTYEQYF. CDR3 in DNA: TGTGCCACCAGCCCAGGGGTCACCTACGAGCAGTACTTC.

Concerning this clone: A read error may account for a junction end that differs from germline. The chain couples TRBV4-3 to TRBJ2-7, with 8 bases aligning to TRBD1. This CDR3 has 15 amino acids. Germline V gene data show CDR1 as LGHNA and CDR2 as YSLEER. In DNA, the CDR3 is TGCGCCAGCAGTCAAGAGGACAGGGTAACCTACGAGCAGTACTTC. It yields the protein CASSQEDRVTYEQYF.

This chain connects TRBV7-3 to TRBJ1-1; D remains unclear. The V and J ends lost 5 bases and 4 bases respectively, with 11 bases between them. The germline V gene has CDR1 SGHTA and CDR2 FQGTGA. The CDR3 spans 13 residues. The CDR3 spells CASSPLFRTEAFF. The CDR3 DNA reads TGTGCCAGCAGCCCACTCTTCCGCACTGAAGCTTTCTTT.

The chain has TRBV5-1 and TRBJ2-7; TRBD1 matches at 7 bases. CDR1 and CDR2 (germline): SGHRS, YFSETQ. Trimming took 5 bases from V and 4 from J; bases not matched to a gene: 6. The CDR3 is 13 residues long. CDR3 loop: CASSTGDIYEQYF. The CDR3 DNA follows: TGCGCCAGCAGTACAGGGGACATTTACGAGCAGTACTTC.

The chain joins TRBV4-1 to TRBJ2-7; 8 positions match TRBD1. CDR1 is MGHRA and CDR2 is YSYEKL in the germline V gene. This CDR3 region has 14 residues. V trimming: 0 bases; J trimming: 4 bases; junction bases outside the gene matches: 2. DNA of the CDR3: TGCGCCAGCAGCCAAGACAGGGGGCAATACGAGCAGTACTTC. The encoded protein is CASSQDRGQYEQYF.

The chain is built from TRBV7-2 and TRBJ1-1; D unclear. Germline CDR1 and CDR2: SGHTA and FQGNSA. The CDR3 length is 14 residues. V lost 1 base, J lost 5 bases, and 11 bases lay in between. The CDR3 here is CASSLVGRWTEAFF. The CDR3 nucleotides are TGTGCCAGCAGCTTAGTGGGCAGATGGACTGAAGCTTTCTTT.

The V gene is TRBV7-9, the J gene TRBJ2-5, with D hard to call. This CDR3 is 13 amino acids long. Between the trimmed V and J ends, which lost 6 bases and 1 base, there was a span of 9 bases. The germline CDR1 and CDR2 sequences are SEHNR and FQNEAQ (reference sequence). The CDR3 loop is CASSRSFQETQYF. CDR3 DNA: TGTGCCAGCAGTCGGTCGTTCCAAGAGACCCAGTACTTC.

The V call is TRBV6-5, the J call TRBJ2-7; 8 positions agree with TRBD2. CDR1 is MNHEY, CDR2 SVGAGI, per germline. The CDR3 is 15 residues long. The ends lost 0 bases at V and 7 bases at J; junction bases unmatched: 8. The CDR3 sequence is CASSYSAGGSKEQYF. The DNA of the CDR3 is TGTGCCAGCAGTTACTCGGCGGGGGGATCTAAAGAGCAGTACTTC.

This clone was detected only once. This rearrangement joins TRBV11-3 to TRBJ2-2, with TRBD2 identical over 7 bases. J was trimmed by 0 bases and V by 1 base; bases with no gene match: 8. This CDR3 has 18 amino acids. From germline, CDR1 is SGHNT and CDR2 YENEEA. CDR3 region: CASSLGWKRDANTGELFF. The CDR3 bases are TGTGCCAGCAGCTTAGGATGGAAGCGGGACGCGAACACCGGGGAGCTGTTTTTT.

The chain is built from TRBV9 and TRBJ2-5, with 8 bases that match TRBD1. The CDR3 is 14 amino acids. CDR1 is SGDLS and CDR2 is YYNGEE in the germline V gene. Trimming took 3 bases from V and 5 from J; bases not matched to a gene: 6. In DNA form, the CDR3 reads TGTGCCAGCAGCGAGCGACAGGGGCGGGAGACCCAGTACTTC. Residues: CASSERQGRETQYF.

V and J are TRBV4-3 and TRBJ2-1, with a possible D match to TRBD2 (6 bases). The CDR3 extends over 17 amino acids. Germline assignment: CDR1 LGHNA and CDR2 YSLEER. Trimming left V 4 bases short and J 8 bases short, with 24 bases between. The CDR3 loop is CASSLSVGAGGVHEQFF. CDR3 nucleotide sequence: TGCGCCAGCAGCCTCTCGGTGGGCGCGGGCGGGGTCCATGAGCAGTTCTTC.

The rearrangement uses TRBV11-2 and TRBJ2-7; D might be TRBD2 (5 bases). The germline CDR1 and CDR2 sequences are SGHAT and FQNNGV. CDR3 size: 14 residues. V lost 4 bases, J lost 5 bases, and 15 bases lay in between. CDR3: CASSSEAGFHEQYF. The CDR3 nucleotides read TGTGCCAGCAGCTCCGAGGCGGGTTTCCACGAGCAGTACTTC.

The chain links TRBV5-5 to TRBJ1-6, with 10 bases lining up with TRBD1. The CDR3 loop spans 15 amino acids. The ends lost 0 bases at V and 10 bases at J; junction bases unmatched: 4. Germline CDR1 and CDR2: SGHKS and YYEKEE (reference sequence). CDR3 in DNA: TGTGCCAGCAGCTTGGAAGACAGGGGGCTATCACCCCTCCACTTT. It translates to CASSLEDRGLSPLHF.

CDR3 nucleotides: TGTGCCCCAGTTGGTAGAGGCCCTGAAGCTTTCTTT. Protein product: CAPVGRGPEAFF. This rearrangement joins TRBV9 to TRBJ1-1; D is undetermined. The CDR3 loop spans 12 amino acids. Trimming took off 10 bases at V and 6 bases at J, with 16 bases between the two ends. Germline V gene lookup returns CDR1 SGDLS and CDR2 YYNGEE.